One and the same sample provided the 26 T cell receptor beta chains below, sequenced in a study of post-analysis software for immune sequencing data. Libraries were made from TCR beta cDNA, and they carried unique molecular identifiers. TCRdb reanalysed the PCR reads using MiXCR and keeps one entry per CDR3 protein. The sample lists 650,000 to 900,000 distinct CDR3 sequences, 35% to 55% seen once, with over 4.5% in the top ten. The antigens for these receptors are not known. The study, taken as a whole, reports: With TRBV5-6, TRBV5-1 and TRBV20-1 included, about five TRBV segments were more frequent in patients than in controls.

The source material was blood. These receptors were collected from a girl aged 10 to 17 with multiple sclerosis.

This clonotype turned up a few times. This rearrangement joins TRBV11-1 to TRBJ2-3; D remains ambiguous. This CDR3 is 14 amino acids long. Per germline, CDR1 SGHAT and CDR2 FQDESV (reference sequence). V was clipped by 4 bases and J by 0 bases, with 8 bases between them. CDR3 DNA sequence: TGTGCCAGCAGCTCCCGGTTGAGCACAGATACGCAGTATTTT. Translating it yields CASSSRLSTDTQYF.

The V call is TRBV12-3 or TRBV12-4, the J call TRBJ2-1; 7 bases match TRBD2. This CDR3 contains 17 residues. The V segment lost 3 bases and the J segment 0 bases; nucleotides outside the gene matches: 8. The CDR3 loop reads CASSLVHGGSSYNEQFF. As DNA, the CDR3 is TGTGCCAGCAGTTTGGTTCATGGCGGGAGCTCCTACAATGAGCAGTTCTTC.

CDR3 bases: TGTGCCAGCAGTTTCGGGGGCGATGCAGATACGCAGTATTTT. Amino acids: CASSFGGDADTQYF. The gene calls are TRBV12-3 or TRBV12-4 and TRBJ2-3; D is tentatively TRBD1 or TRBD2 (6 bases each). V lost 3 bases to trimming and J lost 4 bases, with 11 bases between them. This CDR3 has 14 residues.

This clonotype was detected a few times. The chain recombines TRBV6-5 with TRBJ2-7, with 9 bases that match TRBD1. CDR3 size: 16 residues. In germline, CDR1 is MNHEY, CDR2 SVGAGI. V was pared by 1 base and J by 0 bases, with 4 bases of the junction left unmatched. The CDR3 region is CASSYLDRGSSYEQYF. The CDR3 DNA reads TGTGCCAGCAGTTACTTAGACAGGGGGAGCTCCTACGAGCAGTACTTC.

CDR3 DNA: TGTGCCAGCAGCTTAAGGCCAGGGGTAGAGACCCAGTACTTC. Translating it yields CASSLRPGVETQYF. This chain uses TRBV7-3 with TRBJ2-5, with TRBD1 as a possible D gene (6 bases). Trimming stripped 1 base from V and 4 bases from J, with 10 bases between. The CDR3 has 14 amino acids. Germline lookup yields CDR1 SGHTA and CDR2 FQGTGA. The full variable domain, completed using reference TRBV7-3 and TRBJ2-5, is GAGVSQTPSNKVTEKGKYVELRCDPISGHTALYWYRQSLGQGPEFLIYFQGTGAADDSGLPNDRFFAVRPEGSVSTLKIQRTERGDSAVYLCASSLRPGVETQYFGPGTRLLVL.

The table lists this clonotype with a few counts. The chain links TRBV10-3 to TRBJ2-7; TRBD2 aligns across 9 bases. The CDR3 consists of 15 residues. V lost 4 bases and J lost 5; bases outside the gene matches: 9. From germline, CDR1 is ENHRY and CDR2 SYGVKD. The CDR3 reads CAISGGSGSYHEQYF. The DNA of the CDR3 is TGTGCCATCAGTGGTGGTAGCGGGAGTTACCACGAGCAGTACTTC.

The chain uses TRBV20-1 and TRBJ1-1, with 8 bases that match TRBD1. Trimming at V came to 6 bases and at J to 3 bases, leaving 9 bases not matched to a gene. CDR1 and CDR2 from the germline V gene are DFQATT and SNEGSKA (reference sequence). This CDR3 spans 14 amino acids. CDR3 loop: CSAMSGTGDTEAFF. The CDR3 DNA reads as TGCAGTGCCATGAGCGGGACAGGAGACACTGAAGCTTTCTTT.

This clonotype was found a few times. J is TRBJ2-7 and V is TRBV5-5, with 9 bases aligning to TRBD2. Germline CDR1 is SGHKS and CDR2 is YYEKEE (reference sequence). The CDR3 runs to 15 residues. V lost 2 bases and J lost 6; bases outside the gene matches: 9. CDR3 region: CASSFLASGIGEQYF. DNA of the CDR3: TGTGCCAGCAGCTTCTTGGCTAGCGGGATAGGCGAGCAGTACTTC.

This clonotype was observed once. V is TRBV29-1 and J is TRBJ2-1; D is undetermined. Trimming cost V 2 bases and J 0 bases, with 14 bases left between them. CDR1 SQVTM and CDR2 ANQGSEA come from the germline V gene. The CDR3 length is 16 residues. The CDR3 nucleotides are TGCAGCGTTGAAAGGGCCGGAACAAGCTCCTACAATGAGCAGTTCTTC. Protein: CSVERAGTSSYNEQFF.

This clonotype was observed a handful of times. This sequence joins TRBV4-1 and TRBJ2-5; the match to TRBD1 covers 7 bases. V shed 3 bases and J 5 bases; nucleotides not matched to a gene: 9. In germline, CDR1 is MGHRA, CDR2 YSYEKL. The CDR3 is made up of 15 amino acids. This CDR3 reads CASSHTLTGSETQYF. CDR3 DNA: TGCGCCAGCAGCCACACTTTGACAGGGTCGGAGACCCAGTACTTC.

With respect to this clonotype: The germline gene is not matched at one end of the junction; a read error may be the cause. The V and J genes are TRBV6-6 and TRBJ1-5; no reliable D call. CDR3 length: 14 residues. The germline V gene has CDR1 MNHNY and CDR2 SVGAGI (reference sequence). The CDR3 DNA sequence: TGTGCCGTCTGGGCGGGGTCTAACAATCAGCCCAAGCATTTT. As protein: CAVWAGSNNQPKHF.

The chain is built from TRBV2 and TRBJ2-5, with no clear D. Trimming stripped 1 base from V and 5 bases from J, with 29 bases between. The CDR3 is 20 residues long. CDR1 is SNHLY and CDR2 is FYNNEI in the germline V gene. CDR3 sequence: CASSEVVLRPESSGMETQYF. The CDR3 region has the DNA TGTGCCAGCAGTGAAGTGGTTTTGCGGCCGGAGTCGTCTGGTATGGAGACCCAGTACTTC. The entire variable domain, with the rest obtained from reference TRBV2 and TRBJ2-5, is as follows: EPEVTQTPSHQVTQMGQEVILRCVPISNHLYFYWYRQILGQKVEFLVSFYNNEISEKSEIFDDQFSVERPDGSNFTLKIRSTKLEDSAMYFCASSEVVLRPESSGMETQYFGPGTRLLVL.

The chain carries TRBV4-1 and TRBJ2-3, with D perhaps matching TRBD2 (7 bases). This CDR3 has 16 residues. The V and J ends lost 8 bases and 4 bases respectively, with 22 bases between them. CDR1 and CDR2 from the germline V gene are MGHRA and YSYEKL. CDR3 protein: CASELVAEGGADTQYF. The CDR3 DNA is TGCGCCAGCGAGCTGGTTGCGGAGGGGGGGGCAGATACGCAGTATTTT.

In this sample, this clonotype turned up a few times. The chain uses TRBV7-2 and TRBJ1-2; D uncertain. This CDR3 is built from 14 residues. V shed 4 bases and J shed 3 bases, with 12 bases lying between them. Germline V lookup: CDR1 SGHTA, CDR2 FQGNSA. CDR3: CASSWLGSDYGYTF. The CDR3, as DNA: TGTGCCAGCAGCTGGTTGGGCAGTGACTATGGCTACACCTTC.

The chain is built from TRBV9 and TRBJ1-2; TRBD1 is a possible D gene (5 bases). The CDR3 contains 15 residues. Germline values: CDR1 SGDLS, CDR2 YYNGEE. The germline V and J ends were trimmed by 2 bases and 4 bases, with 15 bases remaining between them. Here the CDR3 reads CASSVGMGQTYGYTF. In DNA, the CDR3 is TGTGCCAGCAGCGTGGGGATGGGGCAGACCTATGGCTACACCTTC.

The chain combines TRBV7-9 with TRBJ1-5; possibly TRBD1 for D (5 bases). The CDR3 has 15 amino acids. The germline gives CDR1 SEHNR, CDR2 FQNEAQ (reference sequence). Deletions cut 5 bases from V and 5 bases from J, with 16 bases between. CDR3 sequence: CASSLGGSPHQPQHF. For the CDR3, the DNA is TGTGCCAGCAGCCTGGGGGGTTCGCCTCATCAGCCCCAGCATTTT.

This clonotype occurred a few times. The chain has TRBV29-1 and TRBJ1-2; no reliable D call. CDR3 length: 15 residues. Germline V gives CDR1 SQVTM, CDR2 ANQGSEA. The DNA of the CDR3 is TGCAACGTCCTTCAGCGGAGCATATACACTGGAGGCTACACCTTC. Protein product: CNVLQRSIYTGGYTF.

This clonotype was seen a few times. J is TRBJ2-7 and V is TRBV4-2, with D unresolved. Germline V gives CDR1 LGHNA, CDR2 YNFKEQ. The CDR3 spans 15 residues. Between the trimmed V and J ends, which lost 1 base and 2 bases, there was a span of 12 bases. The CDR3 sequence: CASSQVPVATYEQYF. The CDR3 DNA is TGTGCCAGCAGCCAAGTTCCCGTGGCAACCTACGAGCAGTACTTC.

This clonotype appeared many times. This chain joins TRBV2 and TRBJ2-5, with 10 bases fitting TRBD2. From germline, CDR1 is SNHLY and CDR2 FYNNEI. CDR3 length equals 18 residues. J gave up 1 base and V 7 bases, and 15 bases lay outside the gene matches. The CDR3 here is CASTLSNRLAGAQETQYF. As DNA, the CDR3 is TGTGCCAGCACCTTGTCGAACAGGCTAGCGGGAGCCCAAGAGACCCAGTACTTC. Full variable domain (rest looked up from reference TRBV2 and TRBJ2-5): EPEVTQTPSHQVTQMGQEVILRCVPISNHLYFYWYRQILGQKVEFLVSFYNNEISEKSEIFDDQFSVERPDGSNFTLKIRSTKLEDSAMYFCASTLSNRLAGAQETQYFGPGTRLLVL.

This sequence joins TRBV30 and TRBJ1-1; 9 bases agree with TRBD1. Germline-derived CDR1 and CDR2 are GTSNPN and SVGIG (reference sequence). The CDR3 consists of 16 residues. V shed 2 bases, J shed 2 bases, and the junction held 9 bases outside the gene matches. The chain's CDR3 is CAWSTGGPMFNTEAFF. DNA for the CDR3: TGTGCCTGGAGTACAGGGGGCCCTATGTTCAACACTGAAGCTTTCTTT.

This clonotype occurred a few times. The J gene is TRBJ2-1, the V gene TRBV7-8; D is perhaps TRBD1 (6 bases). Germline CDR1 and CDR2: SGHVS and FQNEAQ. V lost 4 bases and J lost 7, with 17 bases in between. This CDR3 contains 15 residues. The CDR3 is CASSYQQGYRNEQFF. CDR3 coding DNA: TGTGCCAGCAGCTACCAACAGGGCTACAGGAATGAGCAGTTCTTC.

There are a few counts of this clonotype. The chain recombines TRBV20-1 with TRBJ2-7, with D possibly TRBD1 on 6 matching bases. Per germline, CDR1 DFQATT and CDR2 SNEGSKA (reference sequence). This CDR3 contains 13 residues. Trimming shortened V by 3 bases and J by 4 bases, and 13 bases separated the two germline ends. The CDR3 DNA sequence: TGCAGTGCTAGGCTGCAGGGGATATACGAGCAGTACTTC. Residues: CSARLQGIYEQYF.

This clonotype occurred a few times. V usage is TRBV4-1 and J usage is TRBJ2-7; no clear D gene. Trimming pared 0 bases from V and 0 bases from J, leaving 12 bases between. From germline, CDR1 is MGHRA and CDR2 YSYEKL. The CDR3 loop spans 16 amino acids. The CDR3, as DNA: TGCGCCAGCAGCCAAGACCCGGGTGACGACTCCTACGAGCAGTACTTC. Its translation: CASSQDPGDDSYEQYF.

This clonotype has just a few counts. The chain employs TRBV5-6 and TRBJ2-7, with TRBD2 identical over 14 bases. Germline trimming cut 2 bases from V and 0 bases from J; bases unmatched to any gene: 7. The germline V gene encodes CDR1 SGHDT and CDR2 YYEEEE. The CDR3 contains 18 residues. CDR3 sequence: CASSFGLAGGFSSYEQYF. The CDR3 nucleotides are TGTGCCAGCAGCTTCGGACTAGCGGGAGGATTTTCCTCCTACGAGCAGTACTTC.

The chain carries TRBV5-1 and TRBJ2-7; TRBD2 is a possible D gene (6 bases). This CDR3 region has 15 residues. Germline CDR1 and CDR2: SGHRS and YFSETQ. Trimming removed 1 base at V and 3 bases at J, with 14 bases between. The CDR3 DNA reads TGCGCCAGCAGCTTGAACACCGGGACTGACTACGAGCAGTACTTC. Translating it yields CASSLNTGTDYEQYF.

The chain joins TRBV12-3 or TRBV12-4 to TRBJ1-2, with TRBD1 matching over 9 bases. With V trimmed by 7 bases and J by 8 bases, 8 bases remained unmatched. The CDR3 is 13 amino acids. The CDR3 DNA reads as TGTGCCAGCACGGGACAGGGTAGAAGAGGCTACACCTTC. Its protein is CASTGQGRRGYTF.